The T cell receptor (beta chain) described here comes from a study of T cell responses to AZD1222 COVID-19 vaccine. Study-level findings and limits: At 160-218 and 743-854, vaccine-associated CD4 TCRs were dominant, and they spanned spike.

Note on this clone: What it recognizes is unknown.

TCRdb's table, derived via immunoSEQ multiplex PCR, lists solely in-frame clones and lacks some. The sample shows about 84,000 clones, around 90% of them seen only once. The CDR3 is 18 amino acids. V shed 2 bases, J shed 3 bases, and the junction held 13 bases outside the gene matches. CDR1 is MNHEY, CDR2 SMNVEV, per germline (reference sequence). The sample in question was peripheral blood, obtained on day 0 of AZD1222 vaccination. This clonotype was sampled from an adult in good health. This chain uses TRBV27 with TRBJ2-1; TRBD2 matches at 7 bases. CDR3 DNA: TGTGCCAGCAGTTTAGGGGGTTGGCGCCGCGGGGGCTACAATGAGCAGTTCTTC. Translated, it gives CASSLGGWRRGGYNEQFF.